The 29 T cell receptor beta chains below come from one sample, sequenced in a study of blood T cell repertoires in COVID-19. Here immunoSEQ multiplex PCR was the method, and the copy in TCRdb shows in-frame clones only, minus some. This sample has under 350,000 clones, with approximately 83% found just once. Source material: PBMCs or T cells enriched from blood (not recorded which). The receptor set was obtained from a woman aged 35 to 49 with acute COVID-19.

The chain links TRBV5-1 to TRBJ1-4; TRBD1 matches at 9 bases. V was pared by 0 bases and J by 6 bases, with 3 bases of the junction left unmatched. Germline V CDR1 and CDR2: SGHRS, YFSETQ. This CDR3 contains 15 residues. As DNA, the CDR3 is TGCGCCAGCAGCTTGGAGGGACAGGGTTATGAAAAACTGTTTTTT. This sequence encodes CASSLEGQGYEKLFF.

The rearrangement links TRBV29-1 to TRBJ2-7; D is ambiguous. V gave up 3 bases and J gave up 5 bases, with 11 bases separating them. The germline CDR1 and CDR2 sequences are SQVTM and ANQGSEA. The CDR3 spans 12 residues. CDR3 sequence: CSVEARRDEQYF. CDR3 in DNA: TGCAGCGTTGAGGCAAGACGGGACGAGCAGTACTTC.

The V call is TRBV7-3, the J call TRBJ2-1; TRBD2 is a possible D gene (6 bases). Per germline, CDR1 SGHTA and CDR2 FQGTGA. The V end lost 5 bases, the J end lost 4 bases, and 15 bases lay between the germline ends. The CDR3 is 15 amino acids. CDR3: CASSQGLTQYNEQFF. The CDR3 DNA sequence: TGTGCCAGCAGCCAAGGACTAACCCAATACAATGAGCAGTTCTTC.

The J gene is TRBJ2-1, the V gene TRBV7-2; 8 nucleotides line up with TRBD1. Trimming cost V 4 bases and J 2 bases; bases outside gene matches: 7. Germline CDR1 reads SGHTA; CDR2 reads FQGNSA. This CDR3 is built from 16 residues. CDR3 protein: CASSWGATGAYNEQFF. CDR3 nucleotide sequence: TGTGCCAGCAGCTGGGGTGCGACAGGGGCCTACAATGAGCAGTTCTTC. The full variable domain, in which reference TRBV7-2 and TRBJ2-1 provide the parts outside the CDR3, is GAGVSQSPSNKVTEKGKDVELRCDPISGHTALYWYRQSLGQGLEFLIYFQGNSAPDKSGLPSDRFSAERTGGSVSTLTIQRTQQEDSAVYLCASSWGATGAYNEQFFGPGTRLTVL.

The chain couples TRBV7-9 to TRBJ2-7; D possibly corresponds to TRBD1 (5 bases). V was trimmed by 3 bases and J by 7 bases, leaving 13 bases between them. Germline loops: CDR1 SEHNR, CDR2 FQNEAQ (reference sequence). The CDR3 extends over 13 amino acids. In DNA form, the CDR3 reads TGTGCCAGCAGCTTTGGGGCCCACGGAGAGCAGTACTTC. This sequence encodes CASSFGAHGEQYF. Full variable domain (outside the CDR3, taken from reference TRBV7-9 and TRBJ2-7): DTGVSQNPRHKITKRGQNVTFRCDPISEHNRLYWYRQTLGQGPEFLTYFQNEAQLEKSRLLSDRFSAERPKGSFSTLEIQRTEQGDSAMYLCASSFGAHGEQYFGPGTRLTVT.

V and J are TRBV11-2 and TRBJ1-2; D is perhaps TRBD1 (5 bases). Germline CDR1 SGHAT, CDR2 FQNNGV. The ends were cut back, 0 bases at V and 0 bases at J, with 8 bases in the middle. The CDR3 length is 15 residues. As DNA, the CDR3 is TGTGCCAGCAGCTTAGATGGGGCTTCTAACTATGGCTACACCTTC. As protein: CASSLDGASNYGYTF.

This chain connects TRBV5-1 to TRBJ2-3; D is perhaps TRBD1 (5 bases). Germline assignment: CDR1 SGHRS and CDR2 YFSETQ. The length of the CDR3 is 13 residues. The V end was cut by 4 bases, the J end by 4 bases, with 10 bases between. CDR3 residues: CASSAKGSDTQYF. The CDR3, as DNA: TGCGCCAGCAGCGCCAAGGGGTCAGATACGCAGTATTTT.

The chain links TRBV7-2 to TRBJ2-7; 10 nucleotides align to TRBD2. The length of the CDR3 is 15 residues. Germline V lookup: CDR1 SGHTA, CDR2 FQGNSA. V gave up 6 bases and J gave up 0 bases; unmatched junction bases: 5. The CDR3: CASSTSGVSSYEQYF. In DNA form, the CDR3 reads TGTGCCAGCAGTACTAGCGGGGTGAGCTCCTACGAGCAGTACTTC.

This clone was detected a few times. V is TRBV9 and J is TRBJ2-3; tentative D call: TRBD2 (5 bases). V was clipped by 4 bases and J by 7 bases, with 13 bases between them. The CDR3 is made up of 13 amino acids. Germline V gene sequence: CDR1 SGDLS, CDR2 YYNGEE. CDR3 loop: CASSQEDWNTQYF. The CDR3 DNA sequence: TGTGCCAGCAGCCAAGAGGACTGGAATACGCAGTATTTT.

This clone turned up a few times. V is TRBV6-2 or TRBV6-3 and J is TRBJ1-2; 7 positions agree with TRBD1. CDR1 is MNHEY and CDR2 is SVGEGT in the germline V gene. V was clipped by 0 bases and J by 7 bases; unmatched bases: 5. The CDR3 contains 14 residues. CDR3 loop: CASSYSTGMRGYTF. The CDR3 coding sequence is TGTGCCAGCAGTTACTCGACAGGGATGCGTGGCTACACCTTC.

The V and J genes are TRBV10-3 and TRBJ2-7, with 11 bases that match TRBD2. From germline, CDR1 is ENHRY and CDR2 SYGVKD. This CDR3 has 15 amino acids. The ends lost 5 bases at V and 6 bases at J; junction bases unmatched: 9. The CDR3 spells CAISHLLAGDGEQYF. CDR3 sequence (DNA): TGTGCCATCAGTCACCTACTAGCGGGAGACGGCGAGCAGTACTTC.

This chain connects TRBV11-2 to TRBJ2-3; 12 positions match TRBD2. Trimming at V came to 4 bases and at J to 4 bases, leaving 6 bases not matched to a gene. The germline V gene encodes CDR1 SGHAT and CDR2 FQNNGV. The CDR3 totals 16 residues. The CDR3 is CASSSETSGSPDTQYF. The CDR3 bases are TGTGCCAGCAGCTCAGAGACTAGCGGGAGTCCAGATACGCAGTATTTT.

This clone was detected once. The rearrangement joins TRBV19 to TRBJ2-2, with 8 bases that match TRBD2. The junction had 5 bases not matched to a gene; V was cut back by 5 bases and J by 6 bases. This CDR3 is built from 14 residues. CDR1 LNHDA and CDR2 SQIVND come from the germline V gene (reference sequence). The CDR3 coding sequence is TGTGCCAGTAGTCCGGGGGGGCGACCCGGGGAGCTGTTTTTT. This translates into CASSPGGRPGELFF.

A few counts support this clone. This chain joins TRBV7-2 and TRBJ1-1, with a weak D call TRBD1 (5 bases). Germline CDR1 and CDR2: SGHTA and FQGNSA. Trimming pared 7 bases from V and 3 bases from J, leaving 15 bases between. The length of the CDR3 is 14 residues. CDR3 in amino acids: CASTRQWGDTEAFF. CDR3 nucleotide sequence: TGTGCCAGCACCCGACAGTGGGGGGACACTGAAGCTTTCTTT.

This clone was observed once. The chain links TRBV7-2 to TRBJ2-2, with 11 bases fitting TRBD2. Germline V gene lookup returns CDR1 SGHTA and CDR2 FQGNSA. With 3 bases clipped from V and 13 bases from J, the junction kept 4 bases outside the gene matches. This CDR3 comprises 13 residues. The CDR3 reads CASSFLAGGLLFF. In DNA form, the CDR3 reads TGTGCCAGCAGCTTTCTAGCGGGGGGTTTGCTGTTTTTT.

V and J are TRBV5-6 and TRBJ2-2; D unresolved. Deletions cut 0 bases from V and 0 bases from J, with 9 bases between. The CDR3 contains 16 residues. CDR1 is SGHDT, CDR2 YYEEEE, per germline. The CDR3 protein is CASSLAARPNTGELFF. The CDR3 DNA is TGTGCCAGCAGCTTGGCGGCGAGGCCGAACACCGGGGAGCTGTTTTTT.

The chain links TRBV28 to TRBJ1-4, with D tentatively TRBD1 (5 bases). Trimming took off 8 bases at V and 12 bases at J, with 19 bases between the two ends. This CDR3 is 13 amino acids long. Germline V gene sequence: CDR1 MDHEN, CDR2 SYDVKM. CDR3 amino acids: CASSQGVERELFF. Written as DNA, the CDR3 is TGTGCCAGCTCGCAGGGAGTCGAGCGGGAACTGTTTTTT.

CDR3 amino acids: CASSGTGVTSVTGELFF. The CDR3 bases are TGTGCCAGCAGCGGGACAGGGGTGACCTCTGTCACCGGGGAGCTGTTTTTT. The chain links TRBV11-3 to TRBJ2-2, with 10 bases matching TRBD1. The germline V gene has CDR1 SGHNT and CDR2 YENEEA. The CDR3 covers 17 residues. Unmatched junction bases numbered 10, after V lost 5 bases and J lost 4 bases. Drawing the rest from reference TRBV11-3 and TRBJ2-2, the complete variable domain is EAGVVQSPRYKIIEKKQPVAFWCNPISGHNTLYWYLQNLGQGPELLIRYENEEAVDDSQLPKDRFSAERLKGVDSTLKIQPAELGDSAVYLCASSGTGVTSVTGELFFGEGSRLTVL.

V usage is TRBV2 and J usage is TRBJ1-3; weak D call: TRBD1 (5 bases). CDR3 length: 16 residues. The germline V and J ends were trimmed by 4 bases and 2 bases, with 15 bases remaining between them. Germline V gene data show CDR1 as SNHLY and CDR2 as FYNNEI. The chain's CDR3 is CASSGQDKRAGNTIYF. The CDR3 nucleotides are TGTGCCAGCAGTGGCCAGGACAAACGGGCTGGAAACACCATATATTTT.

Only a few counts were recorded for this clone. CDR3 bases: TGCGCCAGCAGCTGGCAGGTTTTTAATTCACCCCTCCACTTT. Encoded protein: CASSWQVFNSPLHF. This chain connects TRBV4-3 to TRBJ1-6; D ambiguous. V was shortened by 5 bases and J by 6 bases, with 11 bases between the two germline ends. There are 14 residues in the CDR3. Germline CDR1 LGHNA, CDR2 YSLEER.

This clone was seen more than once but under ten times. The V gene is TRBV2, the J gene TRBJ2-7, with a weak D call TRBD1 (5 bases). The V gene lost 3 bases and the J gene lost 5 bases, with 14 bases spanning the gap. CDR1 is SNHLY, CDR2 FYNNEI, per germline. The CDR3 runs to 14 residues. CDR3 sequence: CASSDSGLVHEQYF. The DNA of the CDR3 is TGTGCCAGCAGTGATTCAGGGCTAGTCCACGAGCAGTACTTC.

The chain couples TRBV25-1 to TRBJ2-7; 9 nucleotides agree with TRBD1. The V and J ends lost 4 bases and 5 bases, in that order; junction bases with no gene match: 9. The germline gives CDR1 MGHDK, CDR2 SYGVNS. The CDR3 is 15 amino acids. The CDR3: CASSGDRGIKHEQYF. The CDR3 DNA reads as TGTGCCAGCAGTGGCGACAGGGGGATTAAGCACGAGCAGTACTTC.

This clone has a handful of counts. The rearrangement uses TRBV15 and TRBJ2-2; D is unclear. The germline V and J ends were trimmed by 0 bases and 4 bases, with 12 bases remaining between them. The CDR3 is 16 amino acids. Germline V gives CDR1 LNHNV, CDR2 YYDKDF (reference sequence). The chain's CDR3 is CATSRERRMATGELFF. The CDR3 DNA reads TGTGCCACCAGCAGAGAGCGGAGAATGGCCACCGGGGAGCTGTTTTTT.

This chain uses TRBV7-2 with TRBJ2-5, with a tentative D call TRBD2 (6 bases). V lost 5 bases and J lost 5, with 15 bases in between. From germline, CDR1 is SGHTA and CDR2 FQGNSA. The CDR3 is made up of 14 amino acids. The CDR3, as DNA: TGTGCCAGCAGCCAACTCGGGGGAATGGAGACCCAGTACTTC. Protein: CASSQLGGMETQYF.

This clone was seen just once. The CDR3 loop is CASTPMAGIVLSEKLFF. The CDR3, as DNA: TGTGCCAGCACCCCAATGGCGGGTATTGTCCTCTCGGAAAAACTGTTTTTT. The gene calls are TRBV7-8 and TRBJ1-4; D is uncertain. The length of the CDR3 is 17 residues. The ends were cut back, 7 bases at V and 8 bases at J, with 26 bases in the middle. Germline V gene data show CDR1 as SGHVS and CDR2 as FQNEAQ.

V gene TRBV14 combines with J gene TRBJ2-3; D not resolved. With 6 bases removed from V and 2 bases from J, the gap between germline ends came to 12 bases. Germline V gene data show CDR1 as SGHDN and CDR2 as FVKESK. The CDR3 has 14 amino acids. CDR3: CASRPHQDTDTQYF. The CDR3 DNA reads TGTGCCAGCAGACCTCATCAGGACACAGATACGCAGTATTTT.

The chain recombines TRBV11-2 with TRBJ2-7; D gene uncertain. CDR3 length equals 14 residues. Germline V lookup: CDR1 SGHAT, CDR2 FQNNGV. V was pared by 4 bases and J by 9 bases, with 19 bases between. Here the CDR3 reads CASSSSTERLGQYF. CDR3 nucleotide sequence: TGTGCCAGCAGCTCGTCCACAGAAAGATTGGGGCAGTACTTC.

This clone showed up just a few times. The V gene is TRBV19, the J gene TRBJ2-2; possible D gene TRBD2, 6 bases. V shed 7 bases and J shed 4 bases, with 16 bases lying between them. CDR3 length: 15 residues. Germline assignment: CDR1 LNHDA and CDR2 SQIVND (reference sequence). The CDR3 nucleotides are TGTGCCAGTATAAGTTGGGCGGGACTCACCGGGGAGCTGTTTTTT. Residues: CASISWAGLTGELFF.

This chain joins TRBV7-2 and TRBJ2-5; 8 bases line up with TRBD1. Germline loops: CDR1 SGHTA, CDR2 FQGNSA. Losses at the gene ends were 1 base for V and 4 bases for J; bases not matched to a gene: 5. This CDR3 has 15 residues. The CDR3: CASSLDSGGLETQYF. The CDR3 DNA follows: TGTGCCAGCAGCTTAGATTCAGGGGGCCTAGAGACCCAGTACTTC.